This T cell receptor beta chain was sequenced for a study of T cell changes during pregnancy in multiple sclerosis. Generated by immunoSEQ multiplex PCR, the TCRdb table keeps only in-frame clones and is missing some. Of fewer than 50,000 clones listed, around 91% are singletons. CDR1 and CDR2 (germline): SGHNT, YYREEE (reference sequence). V was clipped by 4 bases and J by 4 bases; unmatched bases: 6. This CDR3 comprises 14 residues. The chain combines TRBV5-4 with TRBJ2-3, with 7 positions matching TRBD1. The sequences come from CD4+ T cells from peripheral blood mononuclear cells, collected in the second trimester of pregnancy. The sequence was obtained from a female donor in good health, enrolled as a control in a pregnancy study. CDR3 sequence reads: CASSNRQGADTQYF. CDR3 coding DNA: TGTGCCAGCAGCAACCGACAGGGCGCAGATACGCAGTATTTT.